What follows is one TCR beta chain and its context. Amplified TCR beta CDR3 regions derived from RNA transcripts. When the TCR CDR3 underwent first-round RT-PCR, the HTBI primer set was used. TCRdb ran MiXCR on the multiplex PCR reads and lists one entry per CDR3 protein. Among about 840,000 distinct CDR3 sequences, around 38% were seen once, and the ten largest hold 7.5% to 9.5%. The data originate from a study of T cells in Graves' hyperthyroidism and ophthalmopathy. The source of the PBMCs was around 9 ml of fresh peripheral blood. This TCR derives from a man aged 18 to 30 with Graves' hyperthyroidism. The sample was blood.

The chain's CDR3 is CARRDPGGDEQYF. The CDR3, as DNA: TGTGCTCGCCGGGACCCCGGAGGGGACGAGCAGTACTTC. This chain joins TRBV2 and TRBJ2-7; maybe TRBD2 (6 bases). Germline lookup yields CDR1 SNHLY and CDR2 FYNNEI. There are 13 residues in the CDR3.